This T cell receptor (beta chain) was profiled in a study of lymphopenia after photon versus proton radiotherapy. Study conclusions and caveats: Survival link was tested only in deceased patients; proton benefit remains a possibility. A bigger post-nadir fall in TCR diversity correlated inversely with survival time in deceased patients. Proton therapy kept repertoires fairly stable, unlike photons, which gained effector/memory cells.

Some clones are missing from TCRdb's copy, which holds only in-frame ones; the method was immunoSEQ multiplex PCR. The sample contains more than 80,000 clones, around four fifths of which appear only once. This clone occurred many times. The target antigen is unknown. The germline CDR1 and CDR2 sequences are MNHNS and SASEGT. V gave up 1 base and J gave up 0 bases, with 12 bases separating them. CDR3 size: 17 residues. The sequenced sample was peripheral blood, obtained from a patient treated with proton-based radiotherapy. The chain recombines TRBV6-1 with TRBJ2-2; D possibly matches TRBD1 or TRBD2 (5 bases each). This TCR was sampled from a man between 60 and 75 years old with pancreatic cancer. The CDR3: CASSEDDGAANTGELFF. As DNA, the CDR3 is TGTGCCAGCAGTGAAGACGACGGGGCTGCGAACACCGGGGAGCTGTTTTTT.